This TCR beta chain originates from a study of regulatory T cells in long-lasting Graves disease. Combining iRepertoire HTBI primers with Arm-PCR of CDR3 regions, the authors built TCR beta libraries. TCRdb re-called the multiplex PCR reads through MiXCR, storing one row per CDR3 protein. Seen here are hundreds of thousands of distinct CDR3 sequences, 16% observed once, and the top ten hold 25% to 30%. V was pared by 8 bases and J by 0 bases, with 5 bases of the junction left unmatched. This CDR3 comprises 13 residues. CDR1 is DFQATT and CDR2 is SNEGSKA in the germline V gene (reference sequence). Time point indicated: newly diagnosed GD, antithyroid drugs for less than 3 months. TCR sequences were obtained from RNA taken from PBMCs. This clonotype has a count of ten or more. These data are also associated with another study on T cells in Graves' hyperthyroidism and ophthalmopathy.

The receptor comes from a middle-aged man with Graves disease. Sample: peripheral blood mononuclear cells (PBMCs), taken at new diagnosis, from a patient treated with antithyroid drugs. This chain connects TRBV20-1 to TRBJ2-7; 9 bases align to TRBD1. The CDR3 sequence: CSSRDRDSYEQYF. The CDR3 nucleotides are TGCAGTTCTCGGGACAGGGACTCCTACGAGCAGTACTTC.